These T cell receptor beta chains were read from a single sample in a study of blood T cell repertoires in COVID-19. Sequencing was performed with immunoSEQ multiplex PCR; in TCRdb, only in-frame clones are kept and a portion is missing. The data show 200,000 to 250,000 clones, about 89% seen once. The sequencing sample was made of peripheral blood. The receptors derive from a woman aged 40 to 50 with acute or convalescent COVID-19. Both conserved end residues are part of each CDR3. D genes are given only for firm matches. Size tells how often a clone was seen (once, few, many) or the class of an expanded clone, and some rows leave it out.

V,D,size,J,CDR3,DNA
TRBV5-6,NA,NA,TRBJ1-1,CASSPTGLNTEAFF,TGTGCCAGCAGCCCCACAGGTCTAAACACTGAAGCTTTCTTT
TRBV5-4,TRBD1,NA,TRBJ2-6,CASRRGTGVSGANVLTF,TGTGCCAGCCGGAGAGGGACAGGGGTATCTGGGGCCAACGTCCTGACTTTC
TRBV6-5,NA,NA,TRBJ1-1,CASRVDRTVGTEAFF,TGTGCCAGCAGAGTGGACAGAACTGTAGGGACTGAAGCTTTCTTT
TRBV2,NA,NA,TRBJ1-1,CASSDQGWNTEAFF,TGTGCCAGCAGTGACCAGGGTTGGAACACTGAAGCTTTCTTT
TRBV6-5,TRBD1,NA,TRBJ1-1,CASSPTGSGTEAFF,TGTGCCAGCAGCCCGACAGGGTCGGGCACTGAAGCTTTCTTT
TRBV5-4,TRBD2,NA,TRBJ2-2,CASSLFAAGGSTGELFF,TGTGCCAGCAGCTTATTCGCTGCGGGGGGTAGCACCGGGGAGCTGTTTTTT
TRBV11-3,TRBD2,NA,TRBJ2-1,CASTKTSGGIDEQFF,TGTGCCAGCACCAAGACTAGCGGGGGTATCGATGAGCAGTTCTTC
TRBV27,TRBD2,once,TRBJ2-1,CASSPGTSGGPNNEQFF,TGTGCCAGCAGTCCGGGGACTAGCGGGGGGCCAAACAATGAGCAGTTCTTC
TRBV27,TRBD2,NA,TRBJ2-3,CASSLSRGADTQYF,TGTGCCAGCAGTTTATCGCGGGGGGCAGATACGCAGTATTTT
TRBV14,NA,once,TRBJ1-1,CASSQDGREAFF,TGTGCCAGCAGCCAAGATGGCAGAGAAGCTTTCTTT
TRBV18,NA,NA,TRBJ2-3,CASSTLPDSDTQYF,TGTGCCAGCTCAACCCTGCCCGACTCAGATACGCAGTATTTT
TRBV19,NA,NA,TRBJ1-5,CASSRGDRHNQPQHF,TGTGCCAGTAGCAGAGGAGACAGACACAATCAGCCCCAGCATTTT
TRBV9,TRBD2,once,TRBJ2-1,CASSDETGLASNNEQFF,TGTGCCAGCAGCGATGAGACGGGACTAGCATCCAACAATGAGCAGTTCTTC
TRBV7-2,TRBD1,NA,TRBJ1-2,CASSGRGTGGTGYGYTF,TGTGCCAGCAGCGGCAGGGGGACAGGGGGGACAGGCTATGGCTACACCTTC
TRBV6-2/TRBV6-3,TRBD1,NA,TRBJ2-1,CASSANTGERFF,TGTGCCAGCAGTGCCAACACAGGGGAGCGGTTCTTC
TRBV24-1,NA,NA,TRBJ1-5,CATSDLKGYRNQPQHF,TGTGCCACCAGTGATTTGAAGGGGTATCGCAATCAGCCCCAGCATTTT
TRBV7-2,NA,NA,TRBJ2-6,CASSQIVRRAGANVLTF,TGTGCCAGCAGCCAAATCGTACGGAGGGCTGGGGCCAACGTCCTGACTTTC
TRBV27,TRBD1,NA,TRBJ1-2,CASSLGQGAFGYTF,TGTGCCAGCAGTTTAGGACAGGGGGCTTTCGGCTACACCTTC
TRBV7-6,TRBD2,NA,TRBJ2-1,CASSLFGGATYNEQFF,TGTGCCAGCAGCTTATTCGGGGGGGCAACCTACAATGAGCAGTTCTTC
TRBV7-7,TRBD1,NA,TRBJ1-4,CASSRRTGLNEKLFF,TGTGCCAGCAGCCGACGGACAGGGTTAAATGAAAAACTGTTTTTT
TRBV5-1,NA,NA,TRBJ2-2,CASSKSEQNTGELFF,TGCGCCAGCAGCAAATCCGAACAGAACACCGGGGAGCTGTTTTTT
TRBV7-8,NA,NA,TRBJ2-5,CASSLGGAWETQYF,TGTGCCAGCAGCTTGGGGGGGGCCTGGGAGACCCAGTACTTC
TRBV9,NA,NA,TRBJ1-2,CASSVGLEVSYTF,TGTGCCAGCAGCGTAGGTTTGGAGGTGAGCTACACCTTC
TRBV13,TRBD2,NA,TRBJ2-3,CASAGTNSHADTQYF,TGTGCCAGCGCCGGGACTAACTCTCACGCAGATACGCAGTATTTT
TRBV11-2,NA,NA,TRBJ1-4,CASSLGGTAPGKLFF,TGTGCCAGCAGCTTGGGAGGGACGGCCCCTGGGAAACTGTTTTTT
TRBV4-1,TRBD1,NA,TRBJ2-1,CASSPEQPGGPFF,TGCGCCAGCAGCCCCGAACAGCCAGGGGGCCCGTTCTTC
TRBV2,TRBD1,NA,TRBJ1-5,CASHRGSSDQPQHF,TGTGCCAGCCACAGGGGATCGAGCGATCAGCCCCAGCATTTT
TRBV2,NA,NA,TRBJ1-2,CASSDRDTGGYTF,TGTGCCAGCAGTGACAGGGATACAGGTGGCTACACCTTC
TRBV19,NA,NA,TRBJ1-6,CASRNRENNSPLHF,TGTGCCAGTAGAAACAGGGAGAACAATTCACCCCTCCACTTT